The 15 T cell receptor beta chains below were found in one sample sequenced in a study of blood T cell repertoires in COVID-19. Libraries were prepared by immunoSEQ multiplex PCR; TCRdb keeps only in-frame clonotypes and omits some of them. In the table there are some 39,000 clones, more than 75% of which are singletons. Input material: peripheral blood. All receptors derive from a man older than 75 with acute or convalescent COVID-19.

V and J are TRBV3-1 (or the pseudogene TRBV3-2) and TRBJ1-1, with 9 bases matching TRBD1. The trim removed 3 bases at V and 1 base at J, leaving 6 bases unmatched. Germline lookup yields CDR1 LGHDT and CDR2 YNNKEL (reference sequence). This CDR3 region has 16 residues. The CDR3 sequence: CASSHTGGRANTEAFF. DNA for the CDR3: TGTGCCAGCAGCCATACAGGGGGCAGAGCGAACACTGAAGCTTTCTTT.

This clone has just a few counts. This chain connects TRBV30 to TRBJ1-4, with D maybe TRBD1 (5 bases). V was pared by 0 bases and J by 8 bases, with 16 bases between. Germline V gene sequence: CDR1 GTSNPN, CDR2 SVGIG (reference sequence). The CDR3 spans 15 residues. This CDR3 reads CAWSVQGSGREKLFF. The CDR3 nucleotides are TGTGCCTGGAGTGTACAAGGGTCAGGGAGGGAAAAACTGTTTTTT.

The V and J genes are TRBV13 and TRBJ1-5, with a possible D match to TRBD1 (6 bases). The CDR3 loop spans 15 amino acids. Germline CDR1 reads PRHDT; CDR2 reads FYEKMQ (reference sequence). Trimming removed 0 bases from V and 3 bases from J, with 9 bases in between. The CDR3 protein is CASSLGQGDNQPQHF. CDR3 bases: TGTGCCAGCAGCTTAGGACAGGGCGACAATCAGCCCCAGCATTTT.

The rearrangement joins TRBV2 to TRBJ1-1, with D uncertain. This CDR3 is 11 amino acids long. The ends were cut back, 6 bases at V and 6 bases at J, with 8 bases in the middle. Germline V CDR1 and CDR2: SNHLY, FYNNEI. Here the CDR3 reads CASRLAAEAFF. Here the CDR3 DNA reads TGTGCCAGCAGGTTAGCGGCTGAAGCTTTCTTT.

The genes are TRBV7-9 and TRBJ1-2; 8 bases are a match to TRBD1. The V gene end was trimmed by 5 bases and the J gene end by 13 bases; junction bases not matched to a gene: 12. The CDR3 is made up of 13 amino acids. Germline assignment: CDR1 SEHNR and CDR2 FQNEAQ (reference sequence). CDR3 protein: CASSTIPRQGCTF. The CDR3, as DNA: TGTGCCAGCAGCACAATCCCCAGACAGGGGTGCACCTTC.

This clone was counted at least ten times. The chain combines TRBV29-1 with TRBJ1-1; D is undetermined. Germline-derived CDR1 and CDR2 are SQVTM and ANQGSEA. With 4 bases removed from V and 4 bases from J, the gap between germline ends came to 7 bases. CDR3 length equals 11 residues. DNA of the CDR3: TGCAGCGTTGTGCAAGCCACTGAAGCTTTCTTT. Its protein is CSVVQATEAFF.

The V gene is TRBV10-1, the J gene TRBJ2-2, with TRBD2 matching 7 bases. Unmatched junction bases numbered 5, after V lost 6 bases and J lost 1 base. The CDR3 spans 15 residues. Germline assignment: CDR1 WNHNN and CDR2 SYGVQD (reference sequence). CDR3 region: CASSRTSENTGELFF. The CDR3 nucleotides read TGCGCCAGCAGCCGTACTAGCGAGAACACCGGGGAGCTGTTTTTT.

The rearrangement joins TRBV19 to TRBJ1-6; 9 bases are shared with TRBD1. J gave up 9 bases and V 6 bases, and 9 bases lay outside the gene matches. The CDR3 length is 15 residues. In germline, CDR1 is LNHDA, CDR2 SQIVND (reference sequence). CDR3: CASSPPGQGISPLHF. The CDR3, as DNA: TGTGCCAGTAGCCCCCCGGGACAGGGCATTTCACCCCTCCACTTT.

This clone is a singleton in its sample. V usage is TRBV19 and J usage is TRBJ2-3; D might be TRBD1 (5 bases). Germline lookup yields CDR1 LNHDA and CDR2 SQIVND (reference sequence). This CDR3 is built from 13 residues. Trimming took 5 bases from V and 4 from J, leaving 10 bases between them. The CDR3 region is CASSSGQSDTQYF. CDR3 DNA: TGTGCCAGTAGTTCAGGACAATCAGATACGCAGTATTTT.

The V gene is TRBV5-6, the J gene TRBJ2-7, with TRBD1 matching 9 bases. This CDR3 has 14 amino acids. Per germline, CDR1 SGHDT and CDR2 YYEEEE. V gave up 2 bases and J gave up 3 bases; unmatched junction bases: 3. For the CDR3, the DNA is TGTGCCAGCAGCTTCGGACAGGGGCGCTACGAGCAGTACTTC. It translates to CASSFGQGRYEQYF.

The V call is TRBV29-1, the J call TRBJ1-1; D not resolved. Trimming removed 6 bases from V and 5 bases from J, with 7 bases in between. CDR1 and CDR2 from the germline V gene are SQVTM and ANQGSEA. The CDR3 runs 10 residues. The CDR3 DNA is TGCAGCGTCGGGGATACTGAAGCTTTCTTT. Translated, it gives CSVGDTEAFF.

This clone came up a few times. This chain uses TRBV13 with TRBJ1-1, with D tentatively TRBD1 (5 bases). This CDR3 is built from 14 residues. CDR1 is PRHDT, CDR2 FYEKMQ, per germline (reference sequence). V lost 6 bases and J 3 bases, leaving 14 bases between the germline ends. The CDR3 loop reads CASSTRTRDTEAFF. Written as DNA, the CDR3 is TGTGCCAGCAGTACCCGGACACGGGACACTGAAGCTTTCTTT. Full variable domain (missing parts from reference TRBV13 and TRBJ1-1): AAGVIQSPRHLIKEKRETATLKCYPIPRHDTVYWYQQGPGQDPQFLISFYEKMQSDKGSIPDRFSAQQFSDYHSELNMSSLELGDSALYFCASSTRTRDTEAFFGQGTRLTVV.

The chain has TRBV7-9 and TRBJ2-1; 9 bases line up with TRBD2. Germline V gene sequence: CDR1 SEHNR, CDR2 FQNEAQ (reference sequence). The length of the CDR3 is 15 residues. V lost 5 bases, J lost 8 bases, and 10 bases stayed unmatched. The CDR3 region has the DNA TGTGCCAGCAGCCAGAGCGGGGGGCGGTGGGATGAGCAGTTCTTC. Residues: CASSQSGGRWDEQFF. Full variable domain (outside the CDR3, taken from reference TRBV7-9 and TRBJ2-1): DTGVSQNPRHKITKRGQNVTFRCDPISEHNRLYWYRQTLGQGPEFLTYFQNEAQLEKSRLLSDRFSAERPKGSFSTLEIQRTEQGDSAMYLCASSQSGGRWDEQFFGPGTRLTVL.

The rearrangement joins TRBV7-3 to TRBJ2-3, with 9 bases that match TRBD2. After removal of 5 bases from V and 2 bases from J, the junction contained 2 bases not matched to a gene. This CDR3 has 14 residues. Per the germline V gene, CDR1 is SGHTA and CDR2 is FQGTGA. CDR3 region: CASSSGGYTDTQYF. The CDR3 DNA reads TGTGCCAGCAGCAGCGGGGGGTACACAGATACGCAGTATTTT.

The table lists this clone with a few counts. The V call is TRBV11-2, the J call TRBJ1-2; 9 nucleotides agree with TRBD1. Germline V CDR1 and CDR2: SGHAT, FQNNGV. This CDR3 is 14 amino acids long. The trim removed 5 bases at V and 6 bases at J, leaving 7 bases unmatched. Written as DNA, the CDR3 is TGTGCCAGCAGCCTGCGACAGGGGGAAGATGGCTACACCTTC. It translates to CASSLRQGEDGYTF.